A selection of T cell receptor beta chains follows, all from one sample in a study of CD8 T cells in ankylosing spondylitis. Each CDR3 protein is one row after TCRdb ran MiXCR on the 5' RACE reads. Here the sample spans 250,000 to 350,000 distinct CDR3 sequences, approximately 20% being singletons. The sequenced sample was blood, either unsorted or a sorted T cell fraction (not recorded which). These receptors all come from a male donor with ankylosing spondylitis or in good health (not recorded which). CDR3s include the opening cysteine and the closing phenylalanine or tryptophan. The D gene is left open where the match is weak. Clone size is shown for a subset of rows, as once, few, many or a class of expanded clone.

CDR3nt	CDR3aa	v_gene	abundance	len	j_gene	d_gene
TGTGCCAGCAGCCCGGAGACACTACGGACCTACAATGAGCAGTTCTTC	CASSPETLRTYNEQFF	TRBV9	few	16	TRBJ2-1	NA
TGTGCCAGCAGTCCGAGCGGACCTTCCTACTTC	CASSPSGPSYF	TRBV12-3/TRBV12-4	once	11	TRBJ1-2	NA
TGCGCCAGCAGCTTGTCGGGGGCAGGAAATCAGCCCCAGCATTTT	CASSLSGAGNQPQHF	TRBV5-1	few	15	TRBJ1-5	NA
TGTGCCAGCAGTGTCCAGGCGGGGGGCCTCAATGAGCAGTTCTTC	CASSVQAGGLNEQFF	TRBV12-3/TRBV12-4	few	15	TRBJ2-1	TRBD2
TGTGCCAGCAGTTCGGACAGGGAGTATAATTCACCCCTCCACTTT	CASSSDREYNSPLHF	TRBV12-3/TRBV12-4	few	15	TRBJ1-6	TRBD1
TGTGCCTGGAGCGCCCAGCAGACCGGGGAGCTGTTTTTT	CAWSAQQTGELFF	TRBV30	NA	13	TRBJ2-2	NA
TGCGCCAGCAGCTTGGGGCTAGCGGGGGGGCGCGATGAGCAGTTCTTC	CASSLGLAGGRDEQFF	TRBV5-1	NA	16	TRBJ2-1	TRBD2
TGCTGTGCTAGAGATTTGGCCCGGGACAGCGGGAAGACCCAGTACTTC	CCARDLARDSGKTQYF	TRBV20-1	NA	16	TRBJ2-5	NA
TGTGCCAGCAGTTCTCCCGGACTAGCGGGGGTGGGAAATGAGCAGTTCTTC	CASSSPGLAGVGNEQFF	TRBV12-3/TRBV12-4	NA	17	TRBJ2-1	TRBD2
TGCAGTGCTTCCTCGGGACAGGGGAGAAATTCACCCCTCCACTTT	CSASSGQGRNSPLHF	TRBV20-1	many	15	TRBJ1-6	TRBD1
TGTGCCAGCAGTTCGGGACAGGGTGATGAAAAACTGTTTTTT	CASSSGQGDEKLFF	TRBV12-3/TRBV12-4	few	14	TRBJ1-4	TRBD1
TGTGCCAGTAGTCCGACTAGCGGGGGACAAGAGACCCAGTACTTC	CASSPTSGGQETQYF	TRBV19	NA	15	TRBJ2-5	TRBD2
TGTGCCAGCAGTTTTTCGGCGGGACGGACCGGGGAGCTGTTTTTT	CASSFSAGRTGELFF	TRBV12-3/TRBV12-4	NA	15	TRBJ2-2	NA
TGCGCCAGCAGCCGGGGTAATGCTCAGCCCCAGCATTTT	CASSRGNAQPQHF	TRBV4-1	NA	13	TRBJ1-5	NA
TGTGCCAGCAGCTTCGGTATGGCAGCGGGGGGGTGGAGCTCCTACAATGAGCAGTTCTTC	CASSFGMAAGGWSSYNEQFF	TRBV7-8	NA	20	TRBJ2-1	TRBD2
TGTGCCAGCAGCTTAGCCAGGGGTTATAATTCACCCCTCCACTTT	CASSLARGYNSPLHF	TRBV7-2	NA	15	TRBJ1-6	NA
TGTGCCAGCAGCCGGGACGTTGGGGCAGATACGCAGTATTTT	CASSRDVGADTQYF	TRBV7-3	NA	14	TRBJ2-3	NA
TGTGCCAGCACTGATCCCAGCTCCTACAATGAGCAGTTCTTC	CASTDPSSYNEQFF	TRBV27	few	14	TRBJ2-1	NA
TGTGCCAGCAGCTTCGGCAATCACAATGAGCAGTTCTTC	CASSFGNHNEQFF	TRBV5-6	NA	13	TRBJ2-1	NA
TGTGCCAGCAGACGCGGACTAGCGGGAACCCAGTACTTC	CASRRGLAGTQYF	TRBV28	many	13	TRBJ2-4	TRBD2
TGCGCCAGCAGCCCCCGGACAGGGGCAGGCACTGAAGCTTTCTTT	CASSPRTGAGTEAFF	TRBV5-1	few	15	TRBJ1-1	TRBD1
TGTGCCACCAGTGATACTCTATTGGGGAATGAGCAGTTCTTC	CATSDTLLGNEQFF	TRBV24-1	few	14	TRBJ2-1	NA
TGCGCCAGCAGCGGGATGACAGGGGCAGATACGCAGTATTTT	CASSGMTGADTQYF	TRBV5-1	NA	14	TRBJ2-3	TRBD1
TGTGCCAGCAGCTTAGGCGGTGCTGGTGAGCAGTTCTTC	CASSLGGAGEQFF	TRBV12-3/TRBV12-4	large	13	TRBJ2-1	NA
TGTGCCAGCAGCTTAATCCTCTTTAGTGAGCAGTTCTTC	CASSLILFSEQFF	TRBV7-3	NA	13	TRBJ2-1	NA
TGCAGTGCTAGACCGGACTTACATATGGATCGCAATGAGCAGTTCTTC	CSARPDLHMDRNEQFF	TRBV20-1	NA	16	TRBJ2-1	NA
TGCAGTGCTCAGACAGGGACCTATGGCTACACCTTC	CSAQTGTYGYTF	TRBV20-1	many	12	TRBJ1-2	TRBD1
TGTGCCATCAGTGATGGGCGACAGGGTCCCACCGGGGAGCTGTTTTTT	CAISDGRQGPTGELFF	TRBV10-3	once	16	TRBJ2-2	TRBD1
TGTGCCCTCGGACCGGCGAACACCGGGGAGCTGTTTTTT	CALGPANTGELFF	TRBV28	few	13	TRBJ2-2	NA
TGCGCCAGCAGTCAGGACGGAAGCTCTGGAAACACCATATATTTT	CASSQDGSSGNTIYF	TRBV5-1	NA	15	TRBJ1-3	NA
TGCGCCAGCAGCTTGGGTCATGGCCAGGTGGAGTCCGGTACGCAGTATTTT	CASSLGHGQVESGTQYF	TRBV5-1	few	17	TRBJ2-3	NA
TGTGCCAGCAGCGTTAGTCTTGGAAACACCATATATTTT	CASSVSLGNTIYF	TRBV9	many	13	TRBJ1-3	NA
TGTGCCAGCAAAAGCACCGAGAGCTCTGGAAACACCATATATTTT	CASKSTESSGNTIYF	TRBV12-3/TRBV12-4	few	15	TRBJ1-3	NA
TGTGCCAGCAGAGGGGGAGGTAGCAGTCAGCCCCAGCATTTT	CASRGGGSSQPQHF	TRBV6-1	many	14	TRBJ1-5	NA
TGTGCCAGCAGGCAACAGAGTAGCACAGATACGCAGTATTTT	CASRQQSSTDTQYF	TRBV11-1	NA	14	TRBJ2-3	NA
TGTGCCAGCTCACCTTTCAGAACTAGCGGGAGTGAGGTCACAGATACGCAGTATTTT	CASSPFRTSGSEVTDTQYF	TRBV18	once	19	TRBJ2-3	TRBD2
TGCGCCAGCAGCGCGGCGGTGGGACAGGGGATAAATCCGAACACTGAAGCTTTCTTT	CASSAAVGQGINPNTEAFF	TRBV5-1	few	19	TRBJ1-1	TRBD1
TGTGCCAGCAGCACCTCCGGGACAACTCAAGAGACCCAGTACTTC	CASSTSGTTQETQYF	TRBV12-3/TRBV12-4	few	15	TRBJ2-5	NA
TGTGCCAGCAGTTACGGCCAGGGAAACTATGGCTACACCTTC	CASSYGQGNYGYTF	TRBV6-5	few	14	TRBJ1-2	NA
TGTGCCAGCAGCGTAGGGGGGCCTAGCACAGATACGCAGTATTTT	CASSVGGPSTDTQYF	TRBV9	few	15	TRBJ2-3	NA
TGTGCCACAACTAGCGGGGGGGGCGGGTTGTATGAGCAGTTCTTC	CATTSGGGGLYEQFF	TRBV10-3	NA	15	TRBJ2-1	TRBD2
TGTGCCAGCAGCTTAGAAGTCCTGACTAGCACAGATACGCAGTATTTT	CASSLEVLTSTDTQYF	TRBV7-2	few	16	TRBJ2-3	NA
TGCGCCAGCAGCGCAGGACTAGCCCCACAAGCAGATACGCAGTATTTT	CASSAGLAPQADTQYF	TRBV5-1	NA	16	TRBJ2-3	TRBD2
TGTGCCAGCAGCCAAGATTATGGCGGGGGAGCAAGCACAGATACGCAGTATTTT	CASSQDYGGGASTDTQYF	TRBV3-1	NA	18	TRBJ2-3	TRBD2
TGCAGTGCTAGAGAACTGACTAGCGGGAGTGCAGATACGCAGTATTTT	CSARELTSGSADTQYF	TRBV20-1	NA	16	TRBJ2-3	TRBD2
TGTGCCAGCAGCGTAGCAGGAACGGAGACCCAGTACTTC	CASSVAGTETQYF	TRBV9	few	13	TRBJ2-5	NA
TGTGCCAGCAGCCCAGGGGGGAAGGGCTACACCTTC	CASSPGGKGYTF	TRBV28	few	12	TRBJ1-2	TRBD1